Listed below are T cell receptor beta chains from one sample, sequenced in a study of cytomegalovirus exposure and HLA in healthy donors. Libraries were prepared by immunoSEQ multiplex PCR; TCRdb keeps only in-frame clonotypes and omits some of them. The table records under 110,000 clones, more than 70% of them present only once. The sample comprised PBMCs. The receptors derive from a man in his forties or fifties in good health and CMV-seronegative. The CDR3 runs from the conserved cysteine through the conserved F or W. D genes are given only for firm matches. Clone size, where shown, is once, few, many, or a class for clones that have expanded.

CDR3aa | CDR3nt | d_gene | j_gene | abundance | v_gene
CASSLGDSPYEQYF | TGTGCCAGCAGCTTAGGGGACAGCCCCTACGAGCAGTACTTC | TRBD1 | TRBJ2-7 | NA | TRBV7-8
CASSMGRGDIDTQYF | TGTGCCAGCAGTATGGGGCGGGGGGATATAGATACGCAGTATTTT | TRBD2 | TRBJ2-3 | few | TRBV19
CASTSGTGPYEKLFF | TGTGCCAGCACCTCAGGCACAGGGCCTTATGAAAAACTGTTTTTT | NA | TRBJ1-4 | NA | TRBV27
CASKSTHTQYF | TGTGCCAGCAAAAGCACCCATACGCAGTATTTT | NA | TRBJ2-3 | NA | TRBV2
CASRGLRGGPNEQFF | TGTGCCAGCAGGGGTTTAAGGGGGGGGCCAAATGAGCAGTTCTTC | NA | TRBJ2-1 | NA | TRBV6-5
CASSMFNTDTQYF | TGTGCCAGTAGTATGTTCAACACAGATACGCAGTATTTT | NA | TRBJ2-3 | NA | TRBV19
CAISGPTGETQYF | TGTGCCATCAGTGGACCAACGGGGGAGACCCAGTACTTC | NA | TRBJ2-5 | NA | TRBV10-3
CASGKRDSYNEQFF | TGTGCCAGTGGAAAAAGGGACAGTTACAATGAGCAGTTCTTC | TRBD1 | TRBJ2-1 | NA | TRBV19
CASSQASGQGYEQYF | TGCGCCAGCAGCCAAGCCTCAGGACAGGGCTACGAGCAGTACTTC | TRBD1 | TRBJ2-7 | NA | TRBV4-1
CASRDRGGRIPEAFF | TGTGCCAGCAGGGACCGAGGGGGTCGGATCCCTGAAGCTTTCTTT | NA | TRBJ1-1 | NA | TRBV9
CASSSGTGYNNEQFF | TGTGCCAGCAGCTCCGGGACAGGTTATAACAATGAGCAGTTCTTC | TRBD1 | TRBJ2-1 | few | TRBV5-4
CASSPVQGMANRLNTEAFF | TGTGCCAGCAGCCCAGTTCAGGGAATGGCGAACCGTTTGAACACTGAAGCTTTCTTT | NA | TRBJ1-1 | few | TRBV5-4
CASSLGGTGGIQETQYF | TGCGCCAGCAGCTTGGGAGGGACAGGCGGAATCCAAGAGACCCAGTACTTC | TRBD1 | TRBJ2-5 | NA | TRBV5-1
CASRIGQTF | TGTGCCAGCAGGATCGGACAGACTTTT | NA | TRBJ1-4 | NA | TRBV9
CATSATTGGFGYTF | TGTGCCACCAGCGCAACCACAGGGGGTTTTGGCTACACCTTC | TRBD1 | TRBJ1-2 | few | TRBV15
CASSQGGPLNYGYTF | TGTGCCAGCAGCCAGGGGGGACCCCTTAACTATGGCTACACCTTC | TRBD1 | TRBJ1-2 | NA | TRBV5-6
CASSTGLAGGRETQYF | TGCGCCAGCAGCACGGGACTAGCGGGGGGGCGAGAGACCCAGTACTTC | TRBD2 | TRBJ2-5 | NA | TRBV5-1
CASSITGVGSYGYTF | TGCGCCAGCAGCATTACAGGGGTCGGGTCGTATGGCTACACCTTC | TRBD1 | TRBJ1-2 | NA | TRBV5-1
CASSLGQGSDTIYF | TGCGCCAGCAGCTTGGGACAGGGGTCGGACACCATATATTTT | TRBD1 | TRBJ1-3 | NA | TRBV5-1
CASSDPRGGDTEAFF | TGTGCCAGTAGTGACCCCAGGGGCGGCGACACTGAAGCTTTCTTT | NA | TRBJ1-1 | NA | TRBV19